This T cell receptor beta chain is from a study of blood T cell repertoires in COVID-19. As for the study in general: Some COVID-19 samples were acute and others convalescent; all came from the United States, Italy and Spain. Nucleic acid was either cDNA or gDNA, and it came from T cells, B-cell-depleted T cells, or PBMCs.

V shed 3 bases and J shed 5 bases, with 18 bases lying between them. The CDR3 contains 16 residues. Germline lookup yields CDR1 SGDLS and CDR2 YYNGEE. Per the original data handling: Using reference gene primer amplification, nucleated cell counts were estimated. Generated by immunoSEQ multiplex PCR, the TCRdb table keeps only in-frame clones and is missing some. The V and J calls and clone size are taken from that table; D and trimming were inferred from the DNA. This sample has 100,000 or so clones, with 85% found just once. The chain recombines TRBV9 with TRBJ1-5; D might be TRBD1 (5 bases). The sequence derives from a man in his forties or fifties with active or convalescent COVID-19. Sequencing used peripheral blood. This chain's CDR3 is CASSALVGGTYQPQHF. The CDR3 DNA is TGTGCCAGCAGCGCCCTTGTTGGGGGGACTTATCAGCCCCAGCATTTT.